A single sample is the source of the 15 T cell receptor beta chains below, sequenced in a study of T-cell memory formation after mild COVID-19. TCRdb reanalysed the 5' RACE reads using MiXCR and keeps one entry per CDR3 protein. The sample carries about 130,000 distinct CDR3 sequences, approximately 15% recorded once. What was sequenced was PBMCs or a T cell subset sorted from them (not recorded which). The receptor source for this set is an adult woman who had mild COVID-19 (a few samples of this study predate the infection). Cell type and time point are not known.

The rearrangement joins TRBV20-1 to TRBJ2-1, with D possibly being TRBD1 or TRBD2 (5 bases each). In germline, CDR1 is DFQATT, CDR2 SNEGSKA (reference sequence). V was shortened by 0 bases and J by 2 bases, with 8 bases between the two germline ends. The CDR3 runs to 14 residues. CDR3 DNA sequence: TGCAGTGCTAGAGACAGGGAGCCCTACAATGAGCAGTTCTTC. It codes for CSARDREPYNEQFF.

This clonotype was observed many times. The chain employs TRBV5-1 and TRBJ2-5; D gene unclear. The V gene lost 0 bases and the J gene lost 7 bases, with 7 bases spanning the gap. The CDR3 runs 12 residues. Germline V CDR1 and CDR2: SGHRS, YFSETQ. The CDR3: CASSLEFGTQYF. The CDR3 DNA sequence: TGCGCCAGCAGCTTGGAATTTGGGACCCAGTACTTC.

The sample holds a few counts of this clonotype. The rearrangement joins TRBV29-1 to TRBJ2-2, with TRBD2 identical over 9 bases. From germline, CDR1 is SQVTM and CDR2 ANQGSEA. This CDR3 is 12 amino acids long. CDR3 DNA: TGCGGAGTAGGCGGGAGGGCAGGGGAGCTGTTTTTT. It encodes CGVGGRAGELFF.

This clonotype turned up a few times. The chain uses TRBV6-5 and TRBJ2-5, with D perhaps matching TRBD1 or TRBD2 (5 bases each). Deletions cut 6 bases from V and 6 bases from J, with 14 bases between. The CDR3 runs 13 residues. Germline lookup yields CDR1 MNHEY and CDR2 SVGAGI. The CDR3 nucleotides read TGTGCCAGCAGCCCCGAGGGGAGTAAGACCCAGTACTTC. It translates to CASSPEGSKTQYF.

V and J are TRBV4-3 and TRBJ2-3; D is ambiguous. CDR1 and CDR2 (germline): LGHNA, YSLEER. CDR3 size: 16 residues. Trimming left V 0 bases short and J 2 bases short, with 12 bases between. The CDR3 nucleotides read TGCGCCAGCAGCCAAGAGAGCAAGGGCTACACAGATACGCAGTATTTT. Protein product: CASSQESKGYTDTQYF.

The chain is built from TRBV3-1 and TRBJ1-5; D is possibly TRBD1 (5 bases). The CDR3 length is 15 residues. V lost 4 bases and J 2 bases, leaving 12 bases between the germline ends. Looked up from germline, CDR1 is LGHDT and CDR2 is YNNKEL (reference sequence). The DNA for the CDR3 is TGTGCCAGCAGCCCGGGGGGAATTGGCAATCAGCCCCAGCATTTT. Protein sequence: CASSPGGIGNQPQHF.

The chain joins TRBV7-2 to TRBJ2-7; 14 bases map to TRBD2. V trimming: 1 base; J trimming: 6 bases; junction bases outside the gene matches: 14. Germline lookup yields CDR1 SGHTA and CDR2 FQGNSA. This CDR3 spans 19 amino acids. Here the CDR3 reads CASSLGRGLAGAPLGEQYF. The CDR3 DNA reads as TGTGCCAGCAGCTTAGGGCGGGGACTAGCGGGAGCCCCCCTAGGCGAGCAGTACTTC.

The V gene is TRBV4-2, the J gene TRBJ2-7, with D tentatively TRBD1 (6 bases). The V gene lost 0 bases and the J gene lost 1 base, with 19 bases spanning the gap. Germline CDR1 LGHNA, CDR2 YNFKEQ. This CDR3 has 18 amino acids. DNA for the CDR3: TGTGCCAGCAGCCAAGAAGAGGGGGTCAGGGCAGCGTCCTACGAGCAGTACTTC. Its protein product is CASSQEEGVRAASYEQYF.

This clonotype has more than one count but fewer than ten. The chain carries TRBV2 and TRBJ2-7, with 11 bases aligning to TRBD2. The germline V gene encodes CDR1 SNHLY and CDR2 FYNNEI. The CDR3 is made up of 15 amino acids. V trimming: 3 bases; J trimming: 3 bases; junction bases outside the gene matches: 4. The DNA of the CDR3 is TGTGCCAGCAGTGAGTCACTAGCGGGAGTCTACGAGCAGTACTTC. It translates to CASSESLAGVYEQYF.

A word on this clonotype: One end of the junction varies from germline; a read error may be responsible. The chain has TRBV11-2 and TRBJ2-2; D gene uncertain. Germline CDR1 and CDR2: SGHAT and FQNNGV. This CDR3 is 12 amino acids long. The CDR3 is CSPLGRTGELFF. For the CDR3, the DNA is TGCTCCCCCCTGGGTAGGACCGGGGAGCTGTTTTTT.

V is TRBV12-3 or TRBV12-4 and J is TRBJ2-3, with 12 positions matching TRBD2. The CDR3 is made up of 15 amino acids. The V and J ends lost 5 bases and 4 bases, in that order; junction bases with no gene match: 4. The CDR3 DNA sequence: TGTGCCAGCAGTCGGACTAGCGGGGTCGCAGATACGCAGTATTTT. Translating it yields CASSRTSGVADTQYF.

This chain uses TRBV12-5 with TRBJ2-5; D is perhaps TRBD1 (6 bases). V lost 5 bases to trimming and J lost 3 bases, with 10 bases between them. Germline lookup yields CDR1 LGHNT and CDR2 FRNRAP. This CDR3 is 13 amino acids long. The CDR3 nucleotides read TGTGCTAGTGGTATAGACAGGAAAGAGACCCAGTACTTC. Protein: CASGIDRKETQYF.

The chain couples TRBV7-3 to TRBJ1-3, with 10 bases fitting TRBD1. The germline V gene has CDR1 SGHTA and CDR2 FQGTGA. There are 19 residues in the CDR3. V dropped 2 bases and J dropped 0; count of bases not matched to a gene: 10. The chain's CDR3 is CASSLGQGGFPLSGNTIYF. CDR3 coding DNA: TGTGCCAGCAGCTTAGGACAGGGGGGCTTCCCCCTCTCTGGAAACACCATATATTTT.

The V gene is TRBV15, the J gene TRBJ1-1; D is undetermined. The CDR3 spans 19 residues. Trimming cost V 7 bases and J 1 base, with 28 bases left between them. The germline gives CDR1 LNHNV, CDR2 YYDKDF (reference sequence). The CDR3 DNA reads as TGTGCCACCACCAAACGGTATGTCCGAAACCTTGACTCGAACACTGAAGCTTTCTTT. Its protein product is CATTKRYVRNLDSNTEAFF.

This clonotype has ten or more counts. The rearrangement links TRBV30 to TRBJ2-7; D is undetermined. The V end was cut by 1 base, the J end by 4 bases, with 5 bases between. This CDR3 spans 11 amino acids. Germline V gene data show CDR1 as GTSNPN and CDR2 as SVGIG (reference sequence). CDR3 coding DNA: TGTGCCTGGAGTGCTCGGTACGAGCAGTACTTC. Translating it yields CAWSARYEQYF.